Sequencing of this T cell receptor (beta chain) was carried out in a study of T cell responses to AZD1222 COVID-19 vaccine. Study information: The analysis combined second doses at about 4 or about 12 weeks. Whole-study findings and limits: Just a handful of people given AZD1222 tested seropositive at baseline. Spike-specific TCR breadth and depth both grew after two AZD1222 doses. Among the donors, most were white British and more were female, and clonal diversity was possibly underestimated.

TCRdb keeps only in-frame clones here, not all; method: immunoSEQ multiplex PCR. This repertoire shows roughly 130,000 clones, roughly 87% found once; its top ten account for 1.3% to 1.5%. To note about this clone: Its antigen remains unknown.

This CDR3 comprises 16 residues. From germline, CDR1 is SGHVS and CDR2 FNYEAQ. Unmatched junction bases numbered 9, after V lost 2 bases and J lost 7 bases. The gene calls are TRBV7-6 and TRBJ2-2; 8 positions match TRBD1. Specimen: peripheral blood, collected on day 0 of AZD1222 vaccination. The clonotype originates from an adult in good health. CDR3 nucleotides: TGTGCCAGCAGCTTACGACAGGGGTTAGACGGCGGGGAGCTGTTTTTT. Encoded protein: CASSLRQGLDGGELFF.